This paragraph reports one T cell receptor (beta chain). CD8+ and CD4+ blood T cells underwent TCR beta sequencing. This sample is part of a study of CD8 T cells in Susac syndrome. The CDR3 extends over 14 amino acids. Germline CDR1 is SGHTA and CDR2 is FQGNSA. V shed 3 bases and J shed 1 base, with 4 bases lying between them. Reverse transcription of about 0.45 to 1 ug RNA was performed with random hexamers. Each CDR3 protein gets one entry after TCRdb re-called the immunoSEQ multiplex PCR reads with MiXCR. The sample shows 130,000 or so distinct CDR3 sequences, 85% to 95% of them seen only once. What was sequenced was CD4+ T cells from PBMCs. The origin of this receptor is a human donor with multiple sclerosis. The V gene is TRBV7-2, the J gene TRBJ2-6; D not certain. CDR3 coding DNA: TGTGCCAGCAGCTTCTGGTCTGGGGCCAACGTCCTGACTTTC. It specifies CASSFWSGANVLTF.